This T cell receptor (beta chain) was identified in a study of naive and memory T cell subsets. General study points: In CD4 and CD8 cells, diversity dropped from naive through EMRA. Findings for naive and memory subsets could not be checked against ground truth.

There are a few counts of this clonotype. Its antigen is undetermined. CD45RA-CD27- cells were effector memory; CD45RA+CD27- cells were EMRA. There are 13 residues in the CDR3. CDR1 SGHRS and CDR2 YFSETQ come from the germline V gene. Trimming took off 0 bases at V and 6 bases at J, with 10 bases between the two ends. An equimolar mix of two oligonucleotides served as the beta constant-region primer for TRBC1 and TRBC2. TCRdb re-analysed the UMI-ligation and nested PCR reads in MiXCR, keeping a single row per CDR3 protein. The sample comprises tens of thousands of distinct CDR3 sequences, roughly 15% of which are singletons, and roughly a fifth rests with the top ten.

This receptor was identified in a human donor in good health. Sequencing used effector memory CD4+ T cells from blood. As for subset: effector memory, CD45RA- CD27-. This chain links TRBV5-1 with TRBJ2-7, with a weak D call TRBD1 (6 bases). As DNA, the CDR3 is TGCGCCAGCAGCTTGGAAACCAGGGGCGAGCAGTACTTC. It translates to CASSLETRGEQYF.